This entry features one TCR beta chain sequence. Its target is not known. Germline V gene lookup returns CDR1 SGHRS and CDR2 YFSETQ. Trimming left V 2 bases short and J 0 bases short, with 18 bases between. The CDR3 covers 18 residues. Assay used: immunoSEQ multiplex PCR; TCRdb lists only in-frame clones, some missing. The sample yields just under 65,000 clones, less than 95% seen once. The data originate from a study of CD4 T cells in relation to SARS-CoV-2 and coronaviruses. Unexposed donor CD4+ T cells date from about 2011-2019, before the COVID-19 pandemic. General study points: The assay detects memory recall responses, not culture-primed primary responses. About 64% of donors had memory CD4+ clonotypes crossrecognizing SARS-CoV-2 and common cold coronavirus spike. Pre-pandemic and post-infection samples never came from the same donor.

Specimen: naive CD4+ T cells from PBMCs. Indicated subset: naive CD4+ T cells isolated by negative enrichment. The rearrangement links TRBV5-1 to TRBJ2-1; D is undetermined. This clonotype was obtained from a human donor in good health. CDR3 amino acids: CASSLRPVVTSSYNEQFF. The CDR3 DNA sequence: TGCGCCAGCAGCTTAAGGCCAGTGGTGACGAGCTCCTACAATGAGCAGTTCTTC.